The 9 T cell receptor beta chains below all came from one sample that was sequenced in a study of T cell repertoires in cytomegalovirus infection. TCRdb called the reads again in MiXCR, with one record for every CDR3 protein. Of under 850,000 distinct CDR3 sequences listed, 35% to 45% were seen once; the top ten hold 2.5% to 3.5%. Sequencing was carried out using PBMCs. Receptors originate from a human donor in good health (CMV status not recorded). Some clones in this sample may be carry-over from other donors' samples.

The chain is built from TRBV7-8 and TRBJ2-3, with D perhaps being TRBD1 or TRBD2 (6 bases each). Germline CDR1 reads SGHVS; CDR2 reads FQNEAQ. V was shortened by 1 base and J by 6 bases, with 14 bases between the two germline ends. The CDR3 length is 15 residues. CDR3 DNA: TGTGCCAGCAGCTTAGTGGGGGGCATGTTGGATACGCAGTATTTT. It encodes CASSLVGGMLDTQYF.

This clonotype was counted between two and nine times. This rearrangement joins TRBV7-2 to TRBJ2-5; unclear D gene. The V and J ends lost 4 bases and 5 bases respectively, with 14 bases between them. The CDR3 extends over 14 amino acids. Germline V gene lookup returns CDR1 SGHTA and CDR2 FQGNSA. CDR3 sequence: CASSSKAGWETQYF. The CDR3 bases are TGTGCCAGCAGCTCAAAGGCCGGGTGGGAGACCCAGTACTTC.

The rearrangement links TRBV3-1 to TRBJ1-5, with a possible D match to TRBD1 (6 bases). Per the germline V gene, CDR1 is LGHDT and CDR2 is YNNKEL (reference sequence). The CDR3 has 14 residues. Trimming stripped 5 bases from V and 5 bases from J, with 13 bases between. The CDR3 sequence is CASSYGQTDQPQHF. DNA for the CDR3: TGTGCCAGCAGCTACGGACAGACCGATCAGCCCCAGCATTTT.

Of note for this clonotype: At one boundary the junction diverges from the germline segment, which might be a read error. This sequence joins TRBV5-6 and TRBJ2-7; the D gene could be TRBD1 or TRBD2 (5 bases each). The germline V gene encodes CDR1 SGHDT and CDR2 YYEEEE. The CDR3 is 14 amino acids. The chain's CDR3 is CGSSPPGRVYEQYF. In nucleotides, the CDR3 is TGTGGCAGCAGCCCACCGGGACGGGTTTACGAGCAGTACTTC. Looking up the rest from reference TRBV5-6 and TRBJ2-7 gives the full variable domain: DAGVTQSPTHLIKTRGQQVTLRCSPKSGHDTVSWYQQALGQGPQFIFQYYEEEERQRGNFPDRFSGHQFPNYSSELNVNALLLGDSALYLCGSSPPGRVYEQYFGPGTRLTVT.

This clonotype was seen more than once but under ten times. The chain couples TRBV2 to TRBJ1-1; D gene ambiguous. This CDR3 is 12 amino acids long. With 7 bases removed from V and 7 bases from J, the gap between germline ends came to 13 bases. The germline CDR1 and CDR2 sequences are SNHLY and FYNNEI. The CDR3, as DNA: TGTGCCAGCAATAAAAACAGAAATGAAGCTTTCTTT. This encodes CASNKNRNEAFF.

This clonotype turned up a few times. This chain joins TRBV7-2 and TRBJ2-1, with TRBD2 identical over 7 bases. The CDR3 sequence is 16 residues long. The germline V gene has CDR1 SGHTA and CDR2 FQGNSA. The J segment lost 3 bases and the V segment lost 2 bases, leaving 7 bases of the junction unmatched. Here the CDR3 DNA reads TGTGCCAGCAGCTTAAGGGCGGGAGCGATCTACAATGAGCAGTTCTTC. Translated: CASSLRAGAIYNEQFF.

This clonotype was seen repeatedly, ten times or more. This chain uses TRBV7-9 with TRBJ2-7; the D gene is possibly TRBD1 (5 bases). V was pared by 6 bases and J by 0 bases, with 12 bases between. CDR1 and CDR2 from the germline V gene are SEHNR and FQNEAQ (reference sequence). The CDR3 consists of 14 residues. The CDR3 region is CASSHTQGSYEQYF. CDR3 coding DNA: TGTGCCAGCAGTCATACTCAGGGCTCCTACGAGCAGTACTTC. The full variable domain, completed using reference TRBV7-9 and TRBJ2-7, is DTGVSQNPRHKITKRGQNVTFRCDPISEHNRLYWYRQTLGQGPEFLTYFQNEAQLEKSRLLSDRFSAERPKGSFSTLEIQRTEQGDSAMYLCASSHTQGSYEQYFGPGTRLTVT.

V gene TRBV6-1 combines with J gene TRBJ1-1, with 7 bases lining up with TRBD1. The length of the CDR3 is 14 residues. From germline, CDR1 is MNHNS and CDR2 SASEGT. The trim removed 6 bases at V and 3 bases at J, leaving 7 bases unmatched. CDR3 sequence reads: CASRRGTDHTEAFF. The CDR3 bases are TGTGCCAGCAGACGAGGGACAGACCACACTGAAGCTTTCTTT.

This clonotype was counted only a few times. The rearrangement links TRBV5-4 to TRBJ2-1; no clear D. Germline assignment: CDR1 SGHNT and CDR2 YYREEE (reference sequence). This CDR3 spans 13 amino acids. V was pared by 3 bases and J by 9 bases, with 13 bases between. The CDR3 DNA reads TGTGCCAGCAGCTCCTCTGACCCCTCTGAGCAGTTCTTC. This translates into CASSSSDPSEQFF.